This TCR beta chain was identified in a study of metastatic and nonmetastatic thyroid tumors. The overall study: Both malignant and benign thyroid patients supplied peripheral blood and tumor or nodule tissue samples, across which the repertoires of these patients were then compared. General observations from the study: Reports indicated that malignant thyroid tumors showed significantly higher TCR beta diversity than benign nodules did, in blood and tumor.

Of note for this clone: Antigen unknown.

V dropped 5 bases and J dropped 3; count of bases not matched to a gene: 2. Germline V CDR1 and CDR2: LNHDA, SQIVND (reference sequence). The CDR3 is made up of 14 amino acids. There were no patients who had received any treatment before thyroid surgery. Per the original methods: Variation in CDR3 across clinicopathological groups served as the basis for constructing a distant-metastasis classifier in papillary thyroid cancer. TCRdb re-clonotyped the PCR reads via MiXCR. In this record, the V and J calls reflect TCRdb's handling and not the investigators' own analysis. The data show 3,000 or so clones, 25% to 30% seen once.

The clonotype originates from a female donor with papillary thyroid cancer or a benign thyroid nodule (not recorded which). Some clones in this sample may be carry-over from other donors' samples. This sequence joins TRBV19 and TRBJ2-7; 12 bases match TRBD2. The sequenced sample was tumor tissue. The CDR3 DNA reads as TGTGCCAGTAGTGCGGGACTAGCGGGCTACGAGCAGTACTTC. Residues: CASSAGLAGYEQYF.